The 32 T cell receptor beta chains below were found in one sample sequenced in a study of shared clonotypes between healthy human individuals. Some clones are missing from TCRdb's copy, which holds only in-frame ones; the method was immunoSEQ multiplex PCR. Of about 490,000 clones detected, roughly 85% appear once; the ten largest clones hold roughly 12%. The sequencing input was PBMCs. The receptor set was obtained from a woman aged 40 to 50 in good health. Some clones in this sample may be carry-over from other donors' samples.

The chain links TRBV27 to TRBJ2-1; 10 bases line up with TRBD2. Germline lookup yields CDR1 MNHEY and CDR2 SMNVEV (reference sequence). The CDR3 is made up of 15 amino acids. Germline trimming cut 6 bases from V and 9 bases from J; bases unmatched to any gene: 11. This CDR3 is CASSPWEREGVEQFF. CDR3 sequence (DNA): TGTGCCAGCAGCCCTTGGGAGCGGGAGGGGGTTGAGCAGTTCTTC.

This chain joins TRBV6-4 and TRBJ2-3; 10 bases match TRBD2. Germline CDR1 MRHNA, CDR2 SNTAGT. The CDR3 has 15 amino acids. The V gene end was trimmed by 6 bases and the J gene end by 3 bases; junction bases not matched to a gene: 6. As DNA, the CDR3 is TGTGCCAGCAGCGGGACTAGCGAGGGGACAGATACGCAGTATTTT. Residues: CASSGTSEGTDTQYF.

CDR3 nucleotide sequence: TGTGCCAGAAGCCCCCACTGGTCCCATGAGCGCACTGAAGCTTTCTTT. This gives the protein CARSPHWSHERTEAFF. The gene calls are TRBV5-3 and TRBJ1-1; D is unresolved. TRBV5-3 is classed as an ORF, of uncertain function. Trimming took off 4 bases at V and 4 bases at J, with 20 bases between the two ends. The CDR3 has 16 amino acids.

In its sample, this clone was seen once. This rearrangement joins TRBV27 to TRBJ2-7; TRBD1 matches at 7 bases. The CDR3 loop spans 15 amino acids. The germline gives CDR1 MNHEY, CDR2 SMNVEV (reference sequence). V shed 6 bases, J shed 7 bases, and the junction held 15 bases outside the gene matches. The chain's CDR3 is CASSKTDRVLAEQYF. In nucleotides, the CDR3 is TGTGCCAGCAGCAAGACCGACAGGGTTCTAGCTGAGCAGTACTTC.

As regards this clone: Only one base separates this from a far larger clonotype, so it likely reflects a read error. The V and J genes are TRBV11-2 and TRBJ2-7, with 12 positions matching TRBD2. This CDR3 comprises 14 residues. Germline CDR1 is SGHAT and CDR2 is FQNNGV. V lost 4 bases to trimming and J lost 2 bases; unmatched junction nucleotides: 0. The CDR3 region is CASSWTSGTYEQYF. CDR3 nucleotides: TGTGCCAGCAGCTGGACTAGCGGGACCTACGAGCAGTACTTC.

J is TRBJ2-1 and V is TRBV5-4; the D gene is possibly TRBD1 (7 bases). V was pared by 2 bases and J by 0 bases, with 15 bases between. The CDR3 consists of 17 residues. Germline V gives CDR1 SGHNT, CDR2 YYREEE (reference sequence). Here the CDR3 reads CASSFTRGTASYNEQFF. The CDR3 region has the DNA TGTGCCAGCAGCTTTACGCGCGGGACAGCCTCCTACAATGAGCAGTTCTTC.

This chain connects TRBV30 to TRBJ2-3; TRBD1 agrees at 7 bases. The CDR3 loop spans 16 amino acids. Germline-derived CDR1 and CDR2 are GTSNPN and SVGIG (reference sequence). Trimming at V came to 3 bases and at J to 1 base, leaving 10 bases not matched to a gene. This chain's CDR3 is CAWSKGTQGGTDTQYF. The CDR3 region has the DNA TGTGCCTGGAGCAAGGGGACCCAGGGGGGCACAGATACGCAGTATTTT.

CDR3 sequence: CASRFRGNTGELFF. DNA of the CDR3: TGTGCCAGCAGGTTTCGGGGGAACACCGGGGAGCTGTTTTTT. This chain uses TRBV7-9 with TRBJ2-2, with D maybe TRBD2 (5 bases). CDR3 length: 14 residues. Deletions cut 6 bases from V and 1 base from J, with 9 bases between. CDR1 and CDR2 from the germline V gene are SEHNR and FQNEAQ (reference sequence).

The V and J genes are TRBV10-3 and TRBJ2-7, with D uncertain. The germline V gene encodes CDR1 ENHRY and CDR2 SYGVKD. The ends were cut back, 0 bases at V and 3 bases at J, with 3 bases in the middle. This CDR3 comprises 12 residues. CDR3 coding DNA: TGTGCCATCAGTGAGTCGAACTACGAGCAGTACTTC. It codes for CAISESNYEQYF.

This clone was seen only a few times. The chain employs TRBV28 and TRBJ2-7; D gene ambiguous. Germline CDR1 and CDR2: MDHEN and SYDVKM. The CDR3 is 14 amino acids. With 4 bases removed from V and 4 bases from J, the gap between germline ends came to 14 bases. The CDR3 loop reads CASSSQGPRYEQYF. Here the CDR3 DNA reads TGTGCCAGCAGTTCGCAAGGCCCCCGGTACGAGCAGTACTTC. Full variable domain (outside the CDR3, taken from reference TRBV28 and TRBJ2-7): DVKVTQSSRYLVKRTGEKVFLECVQDMDHENMFWYRQDPGLGLRLIYFSYDVKMKEKGDIPEGYSVSREKKERFSLILESASTNQTSMYLCASSSQGPRYEQYFGPGTRLTVT.

This sequence joins TRBV27 and TRBJ1-5; D is possibly TRBD1 (5 bases). V was clipped by 5 bases and J by 2 bases, with 13 bases between them. This CDR3 comprises 15 residues. Germline lookup yields CDR1 MNHEY and CDR2 SMNVEV (reference sequence). For the CDR3, the DNA is TGTGCCAGCAGTCGGGCAGGGTCGGGCAATCAGCCCCAGCATTTT. Its protein product is CASSRAGSGNQPQHF.

The rearrangement joins TRBV28 to TRBJ1-2; 7 nucleotides match TRBD1. J gave up 3 bases and V 5 bases, and 12 bases lay outside the gene matches. The V gene's germline CDR1 is MDHEN and CDR2 SYDVKM. This CDR3 is 16 amino acids long. The CDR3 nucleotides are TGTGCCAGCAGTACGCCGGGACAGCGAAATCACTATGGCTACACCTTC. This gives the protein CASSTPGQRNHYGYTF.

The chain recombines TRBV7-3 with TRBJ2-2, with 8 bases aligning to TRBD1. CDR3 length: 16 residues. CDR1 is SGHTA, CDR2 FQGTGA, per germline. After removal of 5 bases from V and 3 bases from J, the junction contained 8 bases not matched to a gene. CDR3 in amino acids: CASSKTGGLDTGELFF. The CDR3 nucleotides are TGTGCCAGCAGCAAAACAGGGGGTCTGGACACCGGGGAGCTGTTTTTT.

The CDR3 DNA is TGTGCCAGCAGCCCGGGACGGAACTCCTACGAGCAGTACTTC. Residues: CASSPGRNSYEQYF. V usage is TRBV5-4 and J usage is TRBJ2-7; the D gene could be TRBD1 or TRBD2 (5 bases each). The germline V gene encodes CDR1 SGHNT and CDR2 YYREEE (reference sequence). The CDR3 spans 14 residues. Trimming stripped 4 bases from V and 0 bases from J, with 11 bases between.

This clone was seen only a few times. V usage is TRBV9 and J usage is TRBJ1-2; 8 bases match TRBD1. Germline CDR1 is SGDLS and CDR2 is YYNGEE. V shed 2 bases, J shed 8 bases, and the junction held 2 bases outside the gene matches. The CDR3 runs to 12 residues. The CDR3 DNA reads TGTGCCAGCAGCGTCGGACAGGGAGGCTACACCTTC. This gives the protein CASSVGQGGYTF. Based on the CDR3 plus reference TRBV9 and TRBJ1-2, the full variable domain is DSGVTQTPKHLITATGQRVTLRCSPRSGDLSVYWYQQSLDQGLQFLIQYYNGEERAKGNILERFSAQQFPDLHSELNLSSLELGDSALYFCASSVGQGGYTFGSGTRLTVV.

The chain couples TRBV30 to TRBJ1-2; D is uncertain. The V and J ends lost 5 bases and 7 bases respectively, with 11 bases between them. This CDR3 has 11 amino acids. Germline V lookup: CDR1 GTSNPN, CDR2 SVGIG (reference sequence). In DNA form, the CDR3 reads TGTGCCTGGCCGTCAGGAACTGGCTACACCTTC. Its translation: CAWPSGTGYTF.

This chain joins TRBV5-1 and TRBJ2-7; D tentatively fits TRBD1 or TRBD2 (5 bases each). The CDR3 extends over 12 amino acids. CDR1 and CDR2 (germline): SGHRS, YFSETQ. V was cut by 5 bases and J by 4 bases, with 10 bases left in between. The CDR3 protein is CASSGGMYEQYF. In nucleotides, the CDR3 is TGCGCCAGCAGTGGGGGTATGTACGAGCAGTACTTC.

The V and J genes are TRBV30 and TRBJ2-2; D may be TRBD1 (5 bases). Trimming stripped 2 bases from V and 3 bases from J, with 10 bases between. Germline assignment: CDR1 GTSNPN and CDR2 SVGIG (reference sequence). The CDR3 covers 14 residues. DNA for the CDR3: TGTGCCTGGAGTATAGGGGTTCACACCGGGGAGCTGTTTTTT. Amino acid sequence: CAWSIGVHTGELFF.

This clone was found a few times. The gene calls are TRBV27 and TRBJ1-2, with 7 positions matching TRBD1. V lost 5 bases, J lost 4 bases, and 4 bases stayed unmatched. CDR3 length: 13 amino acids. Germline V CDR1 and CDR2: MNHEY, SMNVEV (reference sequence). This CDR3 reads CASSLGTAYGYTF. The CDR3 nucleotides are TGTGCCAGCAGTCTCGGGACAGCCTATGGCTACACCTTC.

V and J are TRBV11-1 and TRBJ2-7, with D unclear. Germline V lookup: CDR1 SGHAT, CDR2 FQDESV (reference sequence). With 5 bases removed from V and 2 bases from J, the gap between germline ends came to 16 bases. The CDR3 loop spans 15 amino acids. CDR3 amino acids: CASSVLTVSPYEQYF. CDR3 coding DNA: TGTGCCAGCAGCGTACTCACAGTCTCACCCTACGAGCAGTACTTC.

V usage is TRBV4-1 and J usage is TRBJ2-7; D may be TRBD1 (5 bases). Germline values: CDR1 MGHRA, CDR2 YSYEKL. V lost 6 bases, J lost 6 bases, and 15 bases lay in between. The CDR3 contains 13 residues. The CDR3 spells CASRRGLNPEQYF. The CDR3 coding sequence is TGCGCCAGCAGAAGGGGCCTCAATCCCGAGCAGTACTTC.

This chain joins TRBV7-9 and TRBJ1-5; TRBD1 aligns across 7 bases. The CDR3 runs to 15 residues. Germline V CDR1 and CDR2: SEHNR, FQNEAQ (reference sequence). With V trimmed by 5 bases and J by 2 bases, 6 bases remained unmatched. The CDR3 protein is CASSPDRVGNQPQHF. For the CDR3, the DNA is TGTGCCAGCAGCCCCGACAGGGTAGGCAATCAGCCCCAGCATTTT.

The chain uses TRBV2 and TRBJ1-5, with a tentative D call TRBD1 (6 bases). CDR3 length: 15 amino acids. Trimming shortened V by 2 bases and J by 9 bases, and 17 bases separated the two germline ends. Germline V gives CDR1 SNHLY, CDR2 FYNNEI. In nucleotides, the CDR3 is TGTGCCAGCAGTGAATATGGCGAGGGGGAGTCGCCCCAGCATTTT. Its translation: CASSEYGEGESPQHF. The variable domain in full, with the rest retrieved from reference TRBV2 and TRBJ1-5, is EPEVTQTPSHQVTQMGQEVILRCVPISNHLYFYWYRQILGQKVEFLVSFYNNEISEKSEIFDDQFSVERPDGSNFTLKIRSTKLEDSAMYFCASSEYGEGESPQHFGDGTRLSIL.

This clone was counted only a few times. This chain uses TRBV5-4 with TRBJ1-2; 10 bases match TRBD1. This CDR3 spans 15 amino acids. V lost 0 bases and J lost 6; bases outside the gene matches: 5. In germline, CDR1 is SGHNT, CDR2 YYREEE (reference sequence). For the CDR3, the DNA is TGTGCCAGCAGCTTGGTTTTAGGACAGGGGGATGGCTACACCTTC. Amino acid sequence: CASSLVLGQGDGYTF.

V usage is TRBV7-3 and J usage is TRBJ2-7; TRBD1 or TRBD2 may be the D gene (5 bases each). The CDR3 runs 14 residues. Germline V CDR1 and CDR2: SGHTA, FQGTGA. Trimming took 1 base from V and 2 from J, leaving 9 bases between them. As DNA, the CDR3 is TGTGCCAGCAGCTTAAGGTCGGGACCCTACGAGCAGTACTTC. Translating it yields CASSLRSGPYEQYF. Full variable domain (outside the CDR3, taken from reference TRBV7-3 and TRBJ2-7): GAGVSQTPSNKVTEKGKYVELRCDPISGHTALYWYRQSLGQGPEFLIYFQGTGAADDSGLPNDRFFAVRPEGSVSTLKIQRTERGDSAVYLCASSLRSGPYEQYFGPGTRLTVT.

The rearrangement uses TRBV18 and TRBJ2-1, with TRBD2 as a possible D gene (6 bases). Germline CDR1 and CDR2: KGHSH and LQKENI. V lost 6 bases, J lost 5 bases, and 14 bases lay in between. This CDR3 has 14 residues. This CDR3 is CASSPGSRNNEQFF. DNA for the CDR3: TGTGCCAGCTCTCCCGGGAGCAGGAACAATGAGCAGTTCTTC.

The gene calls are TRBV4-3 and TRBJ2-1; TRBD2 aligns across 9 bases. With V trimmed by 4 bases and J by 8 bases, 9 bases remained unmatched. The CDR3 spans 15 residues. CDR1 is LGHNA and CDR2 is YSLEER in the germline V gene. CDR3 nucleotide sequence: TGCGCCAGCAGCCTCTTCCTAGCGGGAACCCATGAGCAGTTCTTC. Its translation is CASSLFLAGTHEQFF.

This chain connects TRBV4-2 to TRBJ2-7, with 12 bases lining up with TRBD2. Germline loops: CDR1 LGHNA, CDR2 YNFKEQ. J gave up 4 bases and V 2 bases, and 9 bases lay outside the gene matches. The CDR3 length is 17 residues. The CDR3 DNA sequence: TGTGCCAGCAGCCAAAATCTAGCGGGAGGGCCTAGGTACGAGCAGTACTTC. It yields the protein CASSQNLAGGPRYEQYF.

V usage is TRBV5-4 and J usage is TRBJ2-5; no reliable D call. The J call is uncertain, as TRBJ2-7 better fits the DNA end. The CDR3 totals 13 residues. The V gene's germline CDR1 is SGHNT and CDR2 YYREEE (reference sequence). CDR3 loop: CASSLDLSYEQYF. In DNA form, the CDR3 reads TGTGCCAGCAGCTTGGACCTCTCCTACGAGCAGTACTTC.

Here the CDR3 reads CASSPPLGTTDTQYF. CDR3 DNA sequence: TGTGCCAGCAGCCCTCCCTTGGGGACCACAGATACGCAGTATTTT. This rearrangement joins TRBV11-1 to TRBJ2-3; the D gene could be TRBD1 or TRBD2 (5 bases each). CDR1 and CDR2 (germline): SGHAT, FQDESV (reference sequence). The V gene lost 5 bases and the J gene lost 2 bases, with 14 bases spanning the gap. The CDR3 length is 15 residues.

In its sample, this clone was seen many times. CDR3 sequence reads: CASSLVGSGYTF. The CDR3 DNA is TGTGCCAGCAGCTTGGTGGGATCTGGCTACACCTTC. The rearrangement joins TRBV5-4 to TRBJ1-2; D is unclear. This CDR3 is built from 12 residues. In germline, CDR1 is SGHNT, CDR2 YYREEE (reference sequence). The ends were cut back, 0 bases at V and 7 bases at J, with 7 bases in the middle.

The chain carries TRBV28 and TRBJ2-7, with D uncertain. Germline V gene data show CDR1 as MDHEN and CDR2 as SYDVKM. The CDR3 runs 13 residues. V gave up 5 bases and J gave up 4 bases, with 12 bases separating them. CDR3 loop: CASSQATLYEQYF. The CDR3 bases are TGTGCCAGCAGTCAAGCGACCCTATACGAGCAGTACTTC.